This T cell receptor beta chain was sequenced in a study of blood T cells in healthy people across ages. Notes on the study in general: There was a strong correlation between TCR beta diversity and naive T cell percentage.

PCR was performed a second time for roughly 7 to 11 cycles using a sample-barcoded 5' primer and a J-beta primer mix. A single record per CDR3 protein comes from TCRdb applying MiXCR to the 5' RACE reads. The sample shows roughly 930,000 distinct CDR3 sequences, 48% of them seen only once. As to this clonotype: Antigen specificity is unknown.

The CDR3 is 17 residues long. Germline CDR1 MNHEY, CDR2 SMNVEV (reference sequence). The V segment lost 5 bases and the J segment 7 bases; nucleotides outside the gene matches: 18. V is TRBV27 and J is TRBJ2-7; 9 bases are shared with TRBD2. Sequencing was done on a sample of blood. The source is a man aged 25 to 40 in good health. CDR3 bases: TGTGCCAGCAGTCCATCCGGACTAGCGTACTCCTACAATGAGCAGTACTTC. Protein sequence: CASSPSGLAYSYNEQYF.